This T cell receptor (beta chain) was retrieved from a study of blood T cell repertoires in COVID-19. About the study: The United States, Italy and Spain supplied acute and convalescent COVID-19 samples.

Assay: immunoSEQ multiplex PCR; the TCRdb copy retains only in-frame clones and omits some. The sample carries around 40,000 clones, roughly 85% recorded once. The TCR comes from a human donor in a cohort sampled during active COVID-19. Sequencing input: peripheral blood.

The CDR3 DNA is TGTGCCAGCAGCGTAGAGCCGGGGGGTAGCACAGATACGCAGTATTTT. Its protein product is CASSVEPGGSTDTQYF. This sequence joins TRBV9 and TRBJ2-3, with 7 positions matching TRBD2. V was pared by 0 bases and J by 0 bases, with 4 bases of the junction left unmatched. Germline lookup yields CDR1 SGDLS and CDR2 YYNGEE. CDR3 length equals 16 residues.